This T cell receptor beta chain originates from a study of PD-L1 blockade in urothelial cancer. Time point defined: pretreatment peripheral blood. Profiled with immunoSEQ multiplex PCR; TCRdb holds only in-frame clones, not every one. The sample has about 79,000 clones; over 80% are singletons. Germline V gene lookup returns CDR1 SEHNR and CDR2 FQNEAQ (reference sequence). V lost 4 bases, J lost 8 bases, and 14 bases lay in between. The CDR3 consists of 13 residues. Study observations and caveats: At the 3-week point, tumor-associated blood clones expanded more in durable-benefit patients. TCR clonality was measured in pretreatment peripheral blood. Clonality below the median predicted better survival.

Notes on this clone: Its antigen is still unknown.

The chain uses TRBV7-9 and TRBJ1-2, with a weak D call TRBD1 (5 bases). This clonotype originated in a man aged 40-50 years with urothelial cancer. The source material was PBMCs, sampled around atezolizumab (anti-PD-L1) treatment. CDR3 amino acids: CASSSETRVGYTF. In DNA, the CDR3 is TGTGCCAGCAGCTCAGAGACCAGGGTCGGCTACACCTTC.